The 6 T cell receptor beta chains below all came from one sample that was sequenced in a study of T cell clones after liver transplantation (dated by TCRdb to the late 2010s). Library construction relied on the immunoSEQ multiplex PCR assay. Drawn from immuneACCESS, this table holds only the in-frame rearrangements with V and J called that TCRdb kept. Clones are partly lost; checked studies trace under half to an unresolved V gene and leave the rest unexplained. This sample lists some 110,000 clones; around nine tenths were detected once. The leading ten clones occupy approximately 0.84% of the sample. The sample in question was CD4+ T cells from blood, obtained 12 months after liver transplant. The source of these receptors is a human patient who received a liver transplant. Some T cells may be donor cells from the graft after a transplant.

V usage is TRBV7-9 and J usage is TRBJ1-1; D call uncertain. CDR1 and CDR2 from the germline V gene are SEHNR and FQNEAQ (reference sequence). The V end was cut by 0 bases, the J end by 0 bases, with 8 bases between. This CDR3 contains 15 residues. The chain's CDR3 is CASSLASTVNTEAFF. CDR3 nucleotides: TGTGCCAGCAGCTTAGCGAGTACGGTGAACACTGAAGCTTTCTTT.

This clone was detected only once. The genes are TRBV6-6 and TRBJ2-3; 11 nucleotides align to TRBD2. The germline CDR1 and CDR2 sequences are MNHNY and SVGAGI (reference sequence). CDR3 length: 16 amino acids. The trim removed 5 bases at V and 2 bases at J, leaving 6 bases unmatched. CDR3 nucleotide sequence: TGTGCCAGCAGTCTATATAGCGGGAGGGACACAGATACGCAGTATTTT. Its protein product is CASSLYSGRDTDTQYF.

J is TRBJ2-3 and V is TRBV9, with D perhaps being TRBD1 or TRBD2 (5 bases each). V was cut by 4 bases and J by 0 bases, with 12 bases left in between. CDR1 is SGDLS, CDR2 YYNGEE, per germline. The CDR3 totals 15 residues. The CDR3 DNA is TGTGCCAGCAGCCCCGGGTGGGGGAGCACAGATACGCAGTATTTT. Residues: CASSPGWGSTDTQYF.

The gene calls are TRBV14 and TRBJ2-3; D unclear. Germline lookup yields CDR1 SGHDN and CDR2 FVKESK. CDR3 length: 11 residues. V was trimmed by 3 bases and J by 5 bases, leaving 3 bases between them. The CDR3 coding sequence is TGTGCCAGCAGCCAGGTAGATACGCAGTATTTT. It specifies CASSQVDTQYF.

The chain couples TRBV27 to TRBJ2-7; D gene ambiguous. The germline V and J ends were trimmed by 7 bases and 6 bases, with 16 bases remaining between them. This CDR3 is built from 13 residues. The germline V gene encodes CDR1 MNHEY and CDR2 SMNVEV (reference sequence). The CDR3 reads CASKFRAAPEQYF. CDR3 in DNA: TGTGCCAGCAAATTTAGGGCCGCTCCCGAGCAGTACTTC.

The chain is built from TRBV19 and TRBJ2-7; TRBD2 matches 11 bases. V dropped 5 bases and J dropped 3; count of bases not matched to a gene: 9. CDR3 length: 16 residues. Per the germline V gene, CDR1 is LNHDA and CDR2 is SQIVND (reference sequence). The CDR3 loop reads CASSPLAGGNYYEQYF. DNA for the CDR3: TGTGCCAGTAGTCCATTAGCGGGAGGGAATTACTACGAGCAGTACTTC.